This record looks at one TCR beta chain sequence and its context. No cognate antigen has been identified for it. This sample is part of a study of T cells expressing NK-cell markers (dated by TCRdb to the early 2020s). Describing the broader study: Under ten donors provided sorted CD3+CD56+NKG2C+, CD3+CD56+NKG2C- and CD3+CD56-NKG2C+ T-cell subsets, whose TCR beta-chain repertoires were profiled. Of the eight sequenced donors, seven were found to be HCMV-seropositive and one was found to be HCMV-seronegative. Randomly selected healthy volunteers, three men and five women, were used as the eight sequenced donors. Sequencing of the libraries produced 2 x 150 bp reads on Illumina HiSeq 2000/2500, MiSeq or NextSeq.

The cysteine opens and the phenylalanine closes a CDR3 of 18 amino acids. The protein alone is recorded here. Via the germline V gene (reference sequence), CDR1 is LNHDA and CDR2 SQIVND. For sequencing, an Illumina HiSeq 2000 was employed. 5'RACE template switching, by which a universal primer site and unique molecular identifiers were added, was used to make TCR beta cDNA libraries. Priming for cDNA synthesis came from the TCR beta constant segment, and two successive PCR amplification steps followed. The paper's processing steps were these. Reads were demultiplexed and grouped by UMI with MIGEC, and clonotypes were assembled and quantified with MiTCR. To remove erroneous sequences, TCR cDNA sequences were retained only when supported by two or more reads. The tcR package was used for downstream repertoire analysis, with clonotypes matched between fractions based on CDR3 nucleotide sequence plus V segment. VDJmatch was used to annotate antigen specificity against VDJdb, with one amino acid substitution in CDR3 allowed. One entry per CDR3 protein sequence results from the TCRdb reprocessing of the reads, with DNA left out. The authors' filters were not applied to this entry. The table kept for this sample lists hundreds of thousands of distinct CDR3 sequences. The biggest ten clones account for 6% to 8% of the sample.

A commercial ELISA kit detecting HCMV-specific IgG in serum was used to determine HCMV serostatus. Peripheral blood mononuclear cells were isolated from blood by Ficoll density gradient centrifugation. The study at large found these results: It remained unclear whether the expanded NKG2C-expressing T cell clones were specific for HCMV antigens. Those dominant clonotypes were again the most abundant among CD3+CD56-NKG2C+ cells in a few donors, at about 28.3-60.1%. In over five donors, the dominant CD3+CD56+NKG2C+ clonotypes were among the top 10 CD8+ clonotypes and accounted for roughly 1.0-7.0% of CD8+ T cells.

Sequenced input: blood T cells: a sorted CD56 or NKG2C T cell subset, CD4+ or CD8+ T cells, or bulk PBMC T cells (not recorded which). The sequence joins TRBV19 to TRBJ2-1; TCRdb calls TRBD1, which cannot be checked without DNA. The clonotype was recovered from a woman aged 18-70 years in good health. The CDR3 amino acid sequence is: CASSKVGGRGAGGHEQFF.